This T cell receptor beta chain was sequenced during a study of identifying expanded T cells in peripheral blood. From germline, CDR1 is KGHSH and CDR2 LQKENI. Trimming removed 3 bases from V and 4 bases from J, with 9 bases in between. CDR3 length: 13 residues. General study findings and limits: Across healthy donors, higher total template counts meant significantly greater roughly two-week count variance. Approximately 1.1 clones differed between technical replicates, versus approximately 17 and 20 over time.

Of note for this clone: Its antigen remains unidentified.

Produced via immunoSEQ multiplex PCR; TCRdb's table is partial and in-frame only. The sample lists 60,000 or so clones; around four fifths were seen once. What was sequenced was blood. This TCR was sampled from a person aged 18 to 75 in good health. The rearrangement links TRBV18 to TRBJ2-5; D possibly corresponds to TRBD1 (6 bases). The CDR3 DNA reads as TGTGCCAGCTCACCCAACAGGGTAGAGACCCAGTACTTC. Protein: CASSPNRVETQYF.